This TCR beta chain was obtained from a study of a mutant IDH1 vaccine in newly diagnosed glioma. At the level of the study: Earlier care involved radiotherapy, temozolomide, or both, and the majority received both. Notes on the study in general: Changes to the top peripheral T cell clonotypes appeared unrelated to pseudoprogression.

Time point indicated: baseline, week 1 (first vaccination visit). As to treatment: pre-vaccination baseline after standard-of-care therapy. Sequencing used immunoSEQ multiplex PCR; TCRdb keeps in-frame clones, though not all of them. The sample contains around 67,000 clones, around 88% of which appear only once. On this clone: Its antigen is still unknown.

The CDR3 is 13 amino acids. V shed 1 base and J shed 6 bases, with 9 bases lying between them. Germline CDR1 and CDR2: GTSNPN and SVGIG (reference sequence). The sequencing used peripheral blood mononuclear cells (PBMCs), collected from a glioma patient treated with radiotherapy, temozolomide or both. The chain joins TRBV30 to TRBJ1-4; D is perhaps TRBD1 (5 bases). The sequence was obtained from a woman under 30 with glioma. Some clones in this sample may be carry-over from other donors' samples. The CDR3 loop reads CAWSGGADEKLFF. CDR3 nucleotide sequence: TGTGCCTGGAGTGGAGGGGCCGATGAAAAACTGTTTTTT.